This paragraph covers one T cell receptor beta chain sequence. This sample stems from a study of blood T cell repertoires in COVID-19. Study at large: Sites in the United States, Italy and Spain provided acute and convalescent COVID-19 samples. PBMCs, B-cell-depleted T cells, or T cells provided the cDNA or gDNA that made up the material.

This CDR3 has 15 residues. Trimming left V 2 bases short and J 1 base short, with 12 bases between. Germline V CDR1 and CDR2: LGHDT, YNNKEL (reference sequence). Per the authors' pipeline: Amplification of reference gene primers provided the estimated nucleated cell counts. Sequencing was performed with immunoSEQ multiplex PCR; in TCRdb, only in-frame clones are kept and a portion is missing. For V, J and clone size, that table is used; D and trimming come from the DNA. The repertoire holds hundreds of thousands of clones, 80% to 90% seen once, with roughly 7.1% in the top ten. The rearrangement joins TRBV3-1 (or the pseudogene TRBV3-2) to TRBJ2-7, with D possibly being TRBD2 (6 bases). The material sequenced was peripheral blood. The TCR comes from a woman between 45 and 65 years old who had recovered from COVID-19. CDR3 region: CASSQPGTPSYEQYF. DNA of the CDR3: TGTGCCAGCAGCCAACCCGGGACTCCATCCTACGAGCAGTACTTC.